Presented here are 7 T cell receptor beta chains from one specimen sequenced in a study of blood T cell repertoires in COVID-19. The method was immunoSEQ multiplex PCR; TCRdb's version includes in-frame clones alone and lacks a portion of them. The sample includes 90,000 to 110,000 clones, about three quarters of them seen just once. The specimen was peripheral blood. The receptors were gathered from a woman aged 70-85 years with acute or convalescent COVID-19.

The chain recombines TRBV7-2 with TRBJ1-1; D is unclear. The CDR3 is 13 amino acids. V was clipped by 2 bases and J by 11 bases, with 15 bases between them. Germline values: CDR1 SGHTA, CDR2 FQGNSA. CDR3 coding DNA: TGTGCCAGCAGCTTAATTCCGGGGAGCCGGGCTTTCTTT. Translation gives CASSLIPGSRAFF. Supplemented by reference TRBV7-2 and TRBJ1-1, the full variable domain reads GAGVSQSPSNKVTEKGKDVELRCDPISGHTALYWYRQSLGQGLEFLIYFQGNSAPDKSGLPSDRFSAERTGGSVSTLTIQRTQQEDSAVYLCASSLIPGSRAFFGQGTRLTVV.

The rearrangement uses TRBV27 and TRBJ2-1, with 7 bases aligning to TRBD2. V lost 5 bases, J lost 8 bases, and 15 bases stayed unmatched. Germline loops: CDR1 MNHEY, CDR2 SMNVEV (reference sequence). The CDR3 totals 16 residues. CDR3 sequence: CASSPLPGRGYDEQFF. CDR3 DNA: TGTGCCAGCAGTCCGCTTCCTGGGCGGGGGTATGATGAGCAGTTCTTC.

The genes are TRBV4-1 and TRBJ1-2; D perhaps matches TRBD1 (6 bases). The CDR3 consists of 15 residues. Per germline, CDR1 MGHRA and CDR2 YSYEKL. With 2 bases removed from V and 6 bases from J, the gap between germline ends came to 16 bases. Written as DNA, the CDR3 is TGCGCCAGCAGCCAACAACAGGGAACCATCGATGGCTACACCTTC. Amino acid sequence: CASSQQQGTIDGYTF.

On this clone itself: A read error may account for a junction end that differs from germline. V and J are TRBV12-3 or TRBV12-4 and TRBJ2-7; D gene uncertain. The CDR3 spans 12 residues. For the CDR3, the DNA is TGTGCCAGCAGGCCCAACAACTACGAGCTGTACTTC. Translated, it gives CASRPNNYELYF.

The chain links TRBV7-2 to TRBJ2-5, with a tentative D call TRBD1 (5 bases). Germline CDR1 and CDR2: SGHTA and FQGNSA. CDR3 length: 15 residues. Trimming removed 1 base from V and 5 bases from J, with 14 bases in between. CDR3 amino acids: CASSLDRNLVETQYF. The CDR3 nucleotides are TGTGCCAGCAGCTTAGACAGGAATCTTGTGGAGACCCAGTACTTC.

This sequence joins TRBV7-2 and TRBJ1-1; D ambiguous. The CDR3 spans 19 residues. The germline V gene has CDR1 SGHTA and CDR2 FQGNSA. V lost 2 bases to trimming and J lost 0 bases, with 22 bases between them. This CDR3 is CASSLYLSSTTPMNTEAFF. In DNA form, the CDR3 reads TGTGCCAGCAGCTTATACCTATCAAGCACCACCCCAATGAACACTGAAGCTTTCTTT.

The V gene is TRBV19, the J gene TRBJ1-1; D remains ambiguous. In germline, CDR1 is LNHDA, CDR2 SQIVND (reference sequence). This CDR3 contains 15 residues. V lost 5 bases and J lost 4, with 17 bases in between. The CDR3 here is CASSVSRSEATEAFF. The CDR3 DNA reads as TGTGCCAGTAGTGTGAGCCGTTCCGAGGCCACTGAAGCTTTCTTT.